Following are 2 T cell receptor beta chains from one sample sequenced in a study of T cell repertoires in cytomegalovirus infection. TCRdb re-derived calls from the reads in MiXCR, one entry per CDR3 protein. This table has a few hundred thousand distinct CDR3 sequences, roughly 20% appearing once. Sequenced: PBMCs. The receptors were gathered from a human donor in good health (CMV status not recorded). Some clones in this sample may be carry-over from other donors' samples.

CDR3 region: CASSSTGTAGDEQFF. The CDR3 region has the DNA TGTGCCAGCAGTTCCACCGGGACCGCTGGCGATGAGCAGTTCTTC. This sequence joins TRBV6-5 and TRBJ2-1; the D gene could be TRBD1 or TRBD2 (5 bases each). The V end was cut by 4 bases, the J end by 8 bases, with 18 bases between. CDR3 length: 15 amino acids. Looked up from germline, CDR1 is MNHEY and CDR2 is SVGAGI.

CDR3 coding DNA: TGTGCCAGCAGCCAAGAAAACCCCTTTACTAGCGGGGGCACAGATACGCAGTATTTT. Protein sequence: CASSQENPFTSGGTDTQYF. The chain has TRBV14 and TRBJ2-3; 10 nucleotides align to TRBD2. From germline, CDR1 is SGHDN and CDR2 FVKESK. The CDR3 loop spans 19 amino acids. Unmatched junction bases numbered 10, after V lost 0 bases and J lost 1 base.